This T cell receptor beta chain was sequenced during a study of blood T cell repertoires in COVID-19. Turning to this clone: This may be a read error: a much more frequent sequence differs by one nucleotide.

Germline assignment: CDR1 MNHNY and CDR2 SVGAGI (reference sequence). The trim removed 6 bases at V and 4 bases at J, leaving 4 bases unmatched. This CDR3 is built from 13 residues. Original processing methods: Estimated nucleated cell counts came from reference gene primer amplification. Clones were read by immunoSEQ multiplex PCR, and TCRdb kept only the in-frame ones, dropping some. V and J calls plus clone size are reproduced from that table; the DNA served to infer D and trimming. The sample yields around 380,000 clones, roughly four fifths seen once. The genes are TRBV6-6 and TRBJ1-2, with 8 bases identical to TRBD1. This TCR was recovered from a human donor with acute or convalescent COVID-19. The donor label of this sample is uncertain. Sequenced sample: peripheral blood. The CDR3 DNA sequence: TGTGCCAGCAGGTCAGGGGGCACCTATGGCTACACCTTC. This translates into CASRSGGTYGYTF.